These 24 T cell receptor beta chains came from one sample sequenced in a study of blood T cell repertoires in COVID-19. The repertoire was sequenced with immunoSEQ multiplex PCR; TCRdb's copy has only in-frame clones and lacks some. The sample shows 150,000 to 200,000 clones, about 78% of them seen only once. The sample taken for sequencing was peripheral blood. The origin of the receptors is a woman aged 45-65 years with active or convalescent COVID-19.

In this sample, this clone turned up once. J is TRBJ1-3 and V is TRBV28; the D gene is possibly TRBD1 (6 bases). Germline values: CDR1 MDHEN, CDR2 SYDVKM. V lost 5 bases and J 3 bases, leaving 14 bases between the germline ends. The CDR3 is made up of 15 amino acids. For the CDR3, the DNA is TGTGCCAGCAGTACTCCACAGGGATTTGGAAACACCATATATTTT. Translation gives CASSTPQGFGNTIYF.

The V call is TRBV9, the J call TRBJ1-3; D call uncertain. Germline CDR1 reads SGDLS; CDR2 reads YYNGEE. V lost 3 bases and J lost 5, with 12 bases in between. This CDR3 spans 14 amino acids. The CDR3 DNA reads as TGTGCCAGCAGCGCAATGGGGAGGCGAAACACCATATATTTT. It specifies CASSAMGRRNTIYF. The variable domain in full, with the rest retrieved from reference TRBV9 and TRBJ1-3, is DSGVTQTPKHLITATGQRVTLRCSPRSGDLSVYWYQQSLDQGLQFLIQYYNGEERAKGNILERFSAQQFPDLHSELNLSSLELGDSALYFCASSAMGRRNTIYFGEGSWLTVV.

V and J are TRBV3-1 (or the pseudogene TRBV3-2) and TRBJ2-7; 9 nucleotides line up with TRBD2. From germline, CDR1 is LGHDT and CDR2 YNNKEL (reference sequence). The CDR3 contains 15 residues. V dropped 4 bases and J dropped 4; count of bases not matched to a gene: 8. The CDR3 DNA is TGTGCCAGCAGCCTTGCGGGGGGGCCATCGTACGAGCAGTACTTC. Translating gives CASSLAGGPSYEQYF.

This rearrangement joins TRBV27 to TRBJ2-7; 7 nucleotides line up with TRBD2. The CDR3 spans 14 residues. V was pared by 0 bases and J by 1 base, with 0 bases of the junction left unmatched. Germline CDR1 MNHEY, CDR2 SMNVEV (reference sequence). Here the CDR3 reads CASSLSGGSYEQYF. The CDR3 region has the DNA TGTGCCAGCAGTTTATCGGGGGGGTCCTACGAGCAGTACTTC.

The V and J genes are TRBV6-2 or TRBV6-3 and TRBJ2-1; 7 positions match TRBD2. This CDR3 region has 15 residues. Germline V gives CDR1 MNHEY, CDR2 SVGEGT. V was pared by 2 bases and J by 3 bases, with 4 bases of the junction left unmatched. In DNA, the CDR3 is TGTGCCAGCAGTTACGGAACGGGAGGCTACAATGAGCAGTTCTTC. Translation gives CASSYGTGGYNEQFF.

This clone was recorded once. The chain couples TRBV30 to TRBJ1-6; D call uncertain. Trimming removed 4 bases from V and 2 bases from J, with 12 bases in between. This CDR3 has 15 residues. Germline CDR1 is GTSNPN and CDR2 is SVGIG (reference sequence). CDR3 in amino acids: CAWTGRMTYNSPLHF. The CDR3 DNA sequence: TGTGCCTGGACAGGCAGGATGACCTATAATTCACCCCTCCACTTT.

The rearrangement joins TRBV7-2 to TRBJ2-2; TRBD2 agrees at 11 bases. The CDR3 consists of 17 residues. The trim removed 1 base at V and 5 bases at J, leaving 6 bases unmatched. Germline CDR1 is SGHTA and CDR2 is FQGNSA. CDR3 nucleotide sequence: TGTGCCAGCAGCTTAGGGGCTAGCGGGAGGAGGACCGGGGAGCTGTTTTTT. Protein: CASSLGASGRRTGELFF.

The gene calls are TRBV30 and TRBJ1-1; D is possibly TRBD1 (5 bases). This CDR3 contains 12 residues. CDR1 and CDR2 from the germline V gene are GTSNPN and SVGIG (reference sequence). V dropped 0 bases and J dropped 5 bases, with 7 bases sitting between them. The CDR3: CAWSVGETEAFF. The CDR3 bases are TGTGCCTGGAGTGTAGGGGAAACTGAAGCTTTCTTT.

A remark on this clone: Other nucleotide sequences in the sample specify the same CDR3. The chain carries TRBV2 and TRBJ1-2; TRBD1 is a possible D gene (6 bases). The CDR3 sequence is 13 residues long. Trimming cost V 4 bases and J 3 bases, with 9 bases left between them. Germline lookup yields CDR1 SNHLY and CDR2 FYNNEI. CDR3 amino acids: CASSGQADYGYTF. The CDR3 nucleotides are TGTGCCAGCAGTGGACAGGCTGACTATGGCTACACCTTC.

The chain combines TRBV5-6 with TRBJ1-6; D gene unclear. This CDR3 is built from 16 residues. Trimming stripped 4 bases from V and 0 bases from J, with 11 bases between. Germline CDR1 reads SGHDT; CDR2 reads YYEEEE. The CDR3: CASSPDSASYNSPLHF. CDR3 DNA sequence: TGTGCCAGCAGCCCCGACTCGGCCTCCTATAATTCACCCCTCCACTTT.

The CDR3 nucleotides are TGTGCCACCACATCTCGGGACAGGGGAGGTGGGACCTATGGCTACACCTTC. This codes for CATTSRDRGGGTYGYTF. The V gene is TRBV27, the J gene TRBJ1-2; TRBD1 matches 10 bases. CDR3 length equals 17 residues. The ends lost 10 bases at V and 4 bases at J; junction bases unmatched: 18. Germline V gene sequence: CDR1 MNHEY, CDR2 SMNVEV (reference sequence).

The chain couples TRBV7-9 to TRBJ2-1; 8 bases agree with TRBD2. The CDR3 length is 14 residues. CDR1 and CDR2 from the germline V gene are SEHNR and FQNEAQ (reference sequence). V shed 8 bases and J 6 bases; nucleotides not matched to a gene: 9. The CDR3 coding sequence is TGTGCCAGCGGCCCCCGGGGGGGCTTCAATGAGCAGTTCTTC. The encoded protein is CASGPRGGFNEQFF. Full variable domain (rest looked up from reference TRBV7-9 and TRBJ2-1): DTGVSQNPRHKITKRGQNVTFRCDPISEHNRLYWYRQTLGQGPEFLTYFQNEAQLEKSRLLSDRFSAERPKGSFSTLEIQRTEQGDSAMYLCASGPRGGFNEQFFGPGTRLTVL.

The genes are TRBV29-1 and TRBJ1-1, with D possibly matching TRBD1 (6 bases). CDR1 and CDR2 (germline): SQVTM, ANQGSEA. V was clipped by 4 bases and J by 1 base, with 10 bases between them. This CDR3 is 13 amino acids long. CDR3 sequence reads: CSVVETGNTEAFF. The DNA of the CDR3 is TGCAGCGTTGTGGAGACAGGGAACACTGAAGCTTTCTTT. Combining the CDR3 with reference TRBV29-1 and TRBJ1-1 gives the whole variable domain SAVISQKPSRDICQRGTSLTIQCQVDSQVTMMFWYRQQPGQSLTLIATANQGSEATYESGFVIDKFPISRPNLTFSTLTVSNMSPEDSSIYLCSVVETGNTEAFFGQGTRLTVV.

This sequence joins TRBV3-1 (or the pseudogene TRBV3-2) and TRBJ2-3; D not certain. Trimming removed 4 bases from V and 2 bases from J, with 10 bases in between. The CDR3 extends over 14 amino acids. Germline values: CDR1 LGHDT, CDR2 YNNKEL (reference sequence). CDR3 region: CASSREPPTDTQYF. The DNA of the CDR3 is TGTGCCAGCAGCCGCGAACCCCCCACAGATACGCAGTATTTT.

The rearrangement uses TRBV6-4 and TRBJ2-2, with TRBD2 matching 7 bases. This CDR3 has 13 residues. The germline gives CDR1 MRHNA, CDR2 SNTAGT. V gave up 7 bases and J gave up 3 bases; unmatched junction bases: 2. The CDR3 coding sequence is TGTGCCAGCACCAGCGGGGACACCGGGGAGCTGTTTTTT. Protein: CASTSGDTGELFF.

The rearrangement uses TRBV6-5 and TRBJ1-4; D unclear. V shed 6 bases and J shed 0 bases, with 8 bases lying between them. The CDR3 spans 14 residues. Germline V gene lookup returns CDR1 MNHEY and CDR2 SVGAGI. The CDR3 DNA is TGTGCCAGCAGCCACGGTCCAACTAATGAAAAACTGTTTTTT. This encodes CASSHGPTNEKLFF.

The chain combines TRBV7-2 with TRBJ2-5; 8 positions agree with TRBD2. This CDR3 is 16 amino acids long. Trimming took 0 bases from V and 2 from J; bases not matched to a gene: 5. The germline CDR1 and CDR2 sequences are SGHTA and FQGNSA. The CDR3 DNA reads TGTGCCAGCAGCTTAGCAGGGTCGGGGGGGCAAGAGACCCAGTACTTC. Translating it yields CASSLAGSGGQETQYF.

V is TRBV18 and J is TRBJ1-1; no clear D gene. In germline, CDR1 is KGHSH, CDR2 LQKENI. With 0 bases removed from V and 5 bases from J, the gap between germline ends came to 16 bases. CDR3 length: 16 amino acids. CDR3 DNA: TGTGCCAGCTCACCACCGATTGAGGCGGCCTGGACTGAAGCTTTCTTT. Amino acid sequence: CASSPPIEAAWTEAFF.

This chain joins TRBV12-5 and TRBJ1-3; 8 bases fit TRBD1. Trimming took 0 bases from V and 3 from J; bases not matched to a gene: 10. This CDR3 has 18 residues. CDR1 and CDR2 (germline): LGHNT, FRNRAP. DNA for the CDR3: TGTGCTAGTGGTTTGGTCTTGTTTCAGGGGGCTAGTGGAAACACCATATATTTT. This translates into CASGLVLFQGASGNTIYF.

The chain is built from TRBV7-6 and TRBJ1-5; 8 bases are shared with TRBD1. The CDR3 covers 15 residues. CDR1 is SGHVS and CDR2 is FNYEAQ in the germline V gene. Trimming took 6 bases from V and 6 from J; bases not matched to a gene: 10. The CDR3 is CASSSGGFTTQPQHF. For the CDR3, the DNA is TGTGCCAGCAGTTCAGGGGGCTTTACAACTCAGCCCCAGCATTTT.

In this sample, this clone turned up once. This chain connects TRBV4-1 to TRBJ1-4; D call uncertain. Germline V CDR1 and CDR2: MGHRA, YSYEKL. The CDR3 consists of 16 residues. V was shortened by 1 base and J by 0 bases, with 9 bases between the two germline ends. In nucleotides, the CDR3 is TGCGCCAGCAGCCAAGGTAGCGGCACAACTAATGAAAAACTGTTTTTT. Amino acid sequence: CASSQGSGTTNEKLFF.

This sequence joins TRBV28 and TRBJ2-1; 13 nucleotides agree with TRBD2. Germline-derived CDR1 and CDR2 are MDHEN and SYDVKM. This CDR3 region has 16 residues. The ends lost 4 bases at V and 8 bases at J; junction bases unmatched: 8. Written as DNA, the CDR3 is TGTGCCAGCAGTTCCCACCCAGGACTAGCGGGAGATGAGCAGTTCTTC. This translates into CASSSHPGLAGDEQFF.

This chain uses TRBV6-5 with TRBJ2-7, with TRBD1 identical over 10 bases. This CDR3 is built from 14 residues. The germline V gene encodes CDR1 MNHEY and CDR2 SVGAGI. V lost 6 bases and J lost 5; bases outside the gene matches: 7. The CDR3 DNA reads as TGTGCCAGCAGGCCGGGACAGGGGATAAACGAGCAGTACTTC. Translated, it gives CASRPGQGINEQYF.

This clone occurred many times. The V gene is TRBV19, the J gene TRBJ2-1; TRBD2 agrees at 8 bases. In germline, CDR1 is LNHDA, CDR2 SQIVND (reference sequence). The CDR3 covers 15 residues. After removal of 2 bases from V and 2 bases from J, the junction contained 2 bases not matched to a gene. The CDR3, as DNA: TGTGCCAGTAGTATAACGGGACTAGCCTACAATGAGCAGTTCTTC. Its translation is CASSITGLAYNEQFF.